This TCR beta chain stems from a study of blood T cell repertoires in COVID-19. As for the study in general: Samples representing acute and convalescent COVID-19 were sourced from the United States, Italy and Spain. The analysed material was cDNA or gDNA that came from T cells, B-cell-depleted T cells, or PBMCs.

The CDR3 has 15 amino acids. V dropped 7 bases and J dropped 7; count of bases not matched to a gene: 12. Germline V lookup: CDR1 SNHLY, CDR2 FYNNEI. Authors' data handling: Amplification with reference gene primers provided the estimates of nucleated cell counts. This table comes from immunoSEQ multiplex PCR, and its TCRdb copy is limited to in-frame clones, with some not included. V and J calls and clone size are given by that table; D and trimming were obtained from the DNA. This sample carries 200,000 to 300,000 clones, roughly 80% of them seen once, and the ten largest clones take over 5.5%. The V call is TRBV2, the J call TRBJ2-1; 8 bases agree with TRBD2. Sequencing was performed on peripheral blood. This receptor was taken from a woman in her sixties or seventies with active or convalescent COVID-19. Here the CDR3 DNA reads TGTGCCAGCAACTTATTGACTAGCGCCCAGAATGAGCAGTTCTTC. It yields the protein CASNLLTSAQNEQFF.